The 23 T cell receptor beta chains given below trace back to one sample, sequenced in a study of cytomegalovirus exposure and HLA in healthy donors. PCR primers comprised 60 Vbeta and 13 Jbeta primers. The method was immunoSEQ multiplex PCR; TCRdb's version includes in-frame clones alone and lacks a portion of them. Of more than 100,000 clones listed, around 80% are singletons. Sequenced sample: PBMCs. These receptors were collected from a man between 45 and 60 years old in good health and CMV-seronegative.

The rearrangement joins TRBV19 to TRBJ1-2; 8 positions match TRBD1. This CDR3 is 13 amino acids long. Germline-derived CDR1 and CDR2 are LNHDA and SQIVND (reference sequence). V lost 6 bases, J lost 8 bases, and 8 bases stayed unmatched. The CDR3, as DNA: TGTGCCAGTAGCTCAGGACAGGGTGAAGGCTACACCTTC. Its translation is CASSSGQGEGYTF.

The chain couples TRBV7-2 to TRBJ2-7; 7 bases match TRBD1. CDR3 length: 17 amino acids. In germline, CDR1 is SGHTA, CDR2 FQGNSA. The trim removed 0 bases at V and 1 base at J, leaving 9 bases unmatched. This CDR3 reads CASSLARQGTGSYEQYF. In nucleotides, the CDR3 is TGTGCCAGCAGCTTAGCCCGACAGGGAACGGGATCCTACGAGCAGTACTTC.

V and J are TRBV4-1 and TRBJ1-2, with D possibly matching TRBD1 (5 bases). CDR1 is MGHRA and CDR2 is YSYEKL in the germline V gene. The CDR3 has 15 residues. Between the trimmed V and J ends, which lost 0 bases and 0 bases, there was a span of 8 bases. CDR3 loop: CASSQEGGANYGYTF. CDR3 coding DNA: TGCGCCAGCAGCCAAGAGGGGGGGGCTAACTATGGCTACACCTTC.

The chain is built from TRBV9 and TRBJ2-7; a weak D match, TRBD2 (6 bases). Trimming removed 3 bases from V and 0 bases from J, with 10 bases in between. CDR1 is SGDLS and CDR2 is YYNGEE in the germline V gene. The CDR3 is made up of 14 amino acids. CDR3: CASSAAGFSYEQYF. The CDR3 coding sequence is TGTGCCAGCAGCGCCGCGGGGTTCTCCTACGAGCAGTACTTC.

The rearrangement joins TRBV7-9 to TRBJ2-1; TRBD1 is a possible D gene (5 bases). The length of the CDR3 is 15 residues. The V gene lost 7 bases and the J gene lost 4 bases, with 17 bases spanning the gap. Germline assignment: CDR1 SEHNR and CDR2 FQNEAQ (reference sequence). As DNA, the CDR3 is TGTGCCAGCACCCGACAGACAGCTACTTACAATGAGCAGTTCTTC. Its translation is CASTRQTATYNEQFF.

The gene calls are TRBV13 and TRBJ2-1; no reliable D call. The CDR3 contains 14 residues. CDR1 is PRHDT and CDR2 is FYEKMQ in the germline V gene (reference sequence). V was shortened by 2 bases and J by 8 bases, with 13 bases between the two germline ends. The CDR3 bases are TGTGCCAGCAGCTTAATTAGTTTCGCGGATGAGCAGTTCTTC. This gives the protein CASSLISFADEQFF.

Here the CDR3 reads CASTTNRGRYEQYF. The CDR3, as DNA: TGTGCCAGCACCACGAACAGGGGCCGATACGAGCAGTACTTC. This chain joins TRBV7-2 and TRBJ2-7, with TRBD1 identical over 7 bases. Germline V gene lookup returns CDR1 SGHTA and CDR2 FQGNSA. The V and J ends lost 7 bases and 4 bases, in that order; junction bases with no gene match: 10. The CDR3 loop spans 14 amino acids.

The chain is built from TRBV4-2 and TRBJ1-1; D remains unclear. The ends were cut back, 3 bases at V and 0 bases at J, with 5 bases in the middle. CDR1 is LGHNA and CDR2 is YNFKEQ in the germline V gene. This CDR3 is 13 amino acids long. CDR3 in amino acids: CASSQRLNTEAFF. The CDR3 bases are TGTGCCAGCAGCCAGCGGTTGAACACTGAAGCTTTCTTT.

The chain carries TRBV6-5 and TRBJ1-1, with unresolved D. The ends were cut back, 8 bases at V and 4 bases at J, with 11 bases in the middle. CDR3 size: 12 residues. Germline V lookup: CDR1 MNHEY, CDR2 SVGAGI. CDR3 residues: CASRAGSTEAFF. Here the CDR3 DNA reads TGTGCCAGCCGGGCGGGAAGCACTGAAGCTTTCTTT.

With regard to this clone: The germline gene is not matched at one end of the junction; a read error may be the cause. The V gene is TRBV5-1, the J gene TRBJ1-1; 12 bases line up with TRBD1. Germline V gene sequence: CDR1 SGHRS, CDR2 YFSETQ. CDR3 length: 16 amino acids. This CDR3 reads CASGLAVGQGASEAFF. CDR3 nucleotide sequence: TGCGCCAGCGGCTTGGCGGTGGGACAGGGGGCATCTGAAGCTTTCTTT.

CDR3: CASSSRTGGADEQYF. The CDR3 nucleotides are TGTGCCAGCAGCTCTAGAACAGGGGGCGCGGACGAGCAGTACTTC. The chain has TRBV7-2 and TRBJ2-7; 9 positions match TRBD1. This CDR3 contains 15 residues. V shed 4 bases, J shed 5 bases, and the junction held 9 bases outside the gene matches. CDR1 and CDR2 (germline): SGHTA, FQGNSA.

J is TRBJ1-1 and V is TRBV4-3; 7 positions match TRBD1. Germline assignment: CDR1 LGHNA and CDR2 YSLEER. The ends lost 1 base at V and 4 bases at J; junction bases unmatched: 6. The CDR3 consists of 15 residues. The CDR3 coding sequence is TGCGCCAGCAGCCAAGGGGCAGGGGGGCTCACTGAAGCTTTCTTT. It codes for CASSQGAGGLTEAFF.

This clone was counted once. The V call is TRBV9, the J call TRBJ1-5, with D tentatively TRBD1 (6 bases). Trimming removed 4 bases from V and 5 bases from J, with 16 bases in between. The CDR3 totals 15 residues. Germline lookup yields CDR1 SGDLS and CDR2 YYNGEE. CDR3 amino acids: CASSSSAGVHQPQHF. CDR3 sequence (DNA): TGTGCCAGCAGCTCCAGCGCAGGGGTGCATCAGCCCCAGCATTTT. Full variable domain (outside the CDR3, taken from reference TRBV9 and TRBJ1-5): DSGVTQTPKHLITATGQRVTLRCSPRSGDLSVYWYQQSLDQGLQFLIQYYNGEERAKGNILERFSAQQFPDLHSELNLSSLELGDSALYFCASSSSAGVHQPQHFGDGTRLSIL.

This clone was seen a few times. The chain employs TRBV7-7 and TRBJ2-1; maybe TRBD1 (6 bases). Per germline, CDR1 SSHAT and CDR2 FNYEAQ (reference sequence). The CDR3 covers 13 residues. V dropped 1 base and J dropped 12 bases, with 13 bases sitting between them. Here the CDR3 reads CASSLDRASGQFF. CDR3 DNA sequence: TGTGCCAGCAGCTTAGACAGGGCCTCCGGGCAGTTCTTC.

This chain uses TRBV9 with TRBJ2-3; 7 positions agree with TRBD2. The junction had 3 bases not matched to a gene; V was cut back by 2 bases and J by 3 bases. In germline, CDR1 is SGDLS, CDR2 YYNGEE. CDR3 size: 14 residues. CDR3 loop: CASSVSGTTDTQYF. CDR3 sequence (DNA): TGTGCCAGCAGCGTCAGCGGGACGACAGATACGCAGTATTTT.

This clone was observed a single time. This chain connects TRBV10-3 to TRBJ1-3, with D tentatively TRBD1 (5 bases). Trimming took 8 bases from V and 0 from J, leaving 8 bases between them. Germline loops: CDR1 ENHRY, CDR2 SYGVKD. The CDR3 sequence is 13 residues long. CDR3 sequence reads: CAILQGSGNTIYF. The CDR3 nucleotides read TGTGCCATCTTGCAGGGCTCTGGAAACACCATATATTTT.

This chain uses TRBV2 with TRBJ2-7; TRBD2 aligns across 12 bases. The CDR3 loop spans 18 amino acids. Germline trimming cut 4 bases from V and 0 bases from J; bases unmatched to any gene: 10. From germline, CDR1 is SNHLY and CDR2 FYNNEI. The CDR3 DNA reads TGTGCCAGCAGTGGCGGGTCTAGCGGGGGGGGGAGCTCCTACGAGCAGTACTTC. Its translation is CASSGGSSGGGSSYEQYF.

This sequence joins TRBV4-3 and TRBJ2-1; TRBD2 matches at 10 bases. J was trimmed by 8 bases and V by 4 bases; bases with no gene match: 14. This CDR3 has 17 residues. Germline V gives CDR1 LGHNA, CDR2 YSLEER. In nucleotides, the CDR3 is TGCGCCAGCAGCCGAGCTCTAGCGGGAGCCGTTGTCTATGAGCAGTTCTTC. It yields the protein CASSRALAGAVVYEQFF.

CDR3 residues: CASSRTGGWETQYF. CDR3 DNA sequence: TGTGCCAGCAGTCGGACAGGGGGGTGGGAGACCCAGTACTTC. The chain couples TRBV9 to TRBJ2-5; TRBD1 matches at 10 bases. Germline values: CDR1 SGDLS, CDR2 YYNGEE. V was pared by 5 bases and J by 5 bases, with 6 bases of the junction left unmatched. The CDR3 is 14 amino acids.

This clone was seen only once. The J gene is TRBJ2-7, the V gene TRBV10-2; perhaps TRBD2 as D (6 bases). The germline gives CDR1 WSHSY, CDR2 SAAADI. V shed 8 bases and J shed 1 base, with 18 bases lying between them. The CDR3 is 15 amino acids. The CDR3 DNA follows: TGCGCCAGCTCCTCCCGGGTCGGGAGTTCCTACGAGCAGTACTTC. This gives the protein CASSSRVGSSYEQYF.

The chain recombines TRBV5-5 with TRBJ1-1; D gene uncertain. Germline values: CDR1 SGHKS, CDR2 YYEKEE (reference sequence). V lost 0 bases and J lost 5, with 11 bases in between. The CDR3 extends over 14 amino acids. CDR3 sequence reads: CASSLVGGWTEAFF. In DNA, the CDR3 is TGTGCCAGCAGCTTGGTTGGAGGGTGGACTGAAGCTTTCTTT.

V usage is TRBV5-1 and J usage is TRBJ1-2, with 8 bases matching TRBD1. Germline V gives CDR1 SGHRS, CDR2 YFSETQ. Trimming took 0 bases from V and 4 from J; bases not matched to a gene: 8. The CDR3 sequence is 16 residues long. In nucleotides, the CDR3 is TGCGCCAGCAGCTTGGAATTTTCAGGGGGCGGCTATGGCTACACCTTC. It translates to CASSLEFSGGGYGYTF.

The J gene is TRBJ2-5, the V gene TRBV10-3; TRBD1 is a possible D gene (6 bases). With 0 bases removed from V and 0 bases from J, the gap between germline ends came to 11 bases. This CDR3 is 16 amino acids long. Germline V gives CDR1 ENHRY, CDR2 SYGVKD. CDR3 coding DNA: TGTGCCATCAGTGAGTCGGCAGGGGCGTACCAAGAGACCCAGTACTTC. Its translation is CAISESAGAYQETQYF.